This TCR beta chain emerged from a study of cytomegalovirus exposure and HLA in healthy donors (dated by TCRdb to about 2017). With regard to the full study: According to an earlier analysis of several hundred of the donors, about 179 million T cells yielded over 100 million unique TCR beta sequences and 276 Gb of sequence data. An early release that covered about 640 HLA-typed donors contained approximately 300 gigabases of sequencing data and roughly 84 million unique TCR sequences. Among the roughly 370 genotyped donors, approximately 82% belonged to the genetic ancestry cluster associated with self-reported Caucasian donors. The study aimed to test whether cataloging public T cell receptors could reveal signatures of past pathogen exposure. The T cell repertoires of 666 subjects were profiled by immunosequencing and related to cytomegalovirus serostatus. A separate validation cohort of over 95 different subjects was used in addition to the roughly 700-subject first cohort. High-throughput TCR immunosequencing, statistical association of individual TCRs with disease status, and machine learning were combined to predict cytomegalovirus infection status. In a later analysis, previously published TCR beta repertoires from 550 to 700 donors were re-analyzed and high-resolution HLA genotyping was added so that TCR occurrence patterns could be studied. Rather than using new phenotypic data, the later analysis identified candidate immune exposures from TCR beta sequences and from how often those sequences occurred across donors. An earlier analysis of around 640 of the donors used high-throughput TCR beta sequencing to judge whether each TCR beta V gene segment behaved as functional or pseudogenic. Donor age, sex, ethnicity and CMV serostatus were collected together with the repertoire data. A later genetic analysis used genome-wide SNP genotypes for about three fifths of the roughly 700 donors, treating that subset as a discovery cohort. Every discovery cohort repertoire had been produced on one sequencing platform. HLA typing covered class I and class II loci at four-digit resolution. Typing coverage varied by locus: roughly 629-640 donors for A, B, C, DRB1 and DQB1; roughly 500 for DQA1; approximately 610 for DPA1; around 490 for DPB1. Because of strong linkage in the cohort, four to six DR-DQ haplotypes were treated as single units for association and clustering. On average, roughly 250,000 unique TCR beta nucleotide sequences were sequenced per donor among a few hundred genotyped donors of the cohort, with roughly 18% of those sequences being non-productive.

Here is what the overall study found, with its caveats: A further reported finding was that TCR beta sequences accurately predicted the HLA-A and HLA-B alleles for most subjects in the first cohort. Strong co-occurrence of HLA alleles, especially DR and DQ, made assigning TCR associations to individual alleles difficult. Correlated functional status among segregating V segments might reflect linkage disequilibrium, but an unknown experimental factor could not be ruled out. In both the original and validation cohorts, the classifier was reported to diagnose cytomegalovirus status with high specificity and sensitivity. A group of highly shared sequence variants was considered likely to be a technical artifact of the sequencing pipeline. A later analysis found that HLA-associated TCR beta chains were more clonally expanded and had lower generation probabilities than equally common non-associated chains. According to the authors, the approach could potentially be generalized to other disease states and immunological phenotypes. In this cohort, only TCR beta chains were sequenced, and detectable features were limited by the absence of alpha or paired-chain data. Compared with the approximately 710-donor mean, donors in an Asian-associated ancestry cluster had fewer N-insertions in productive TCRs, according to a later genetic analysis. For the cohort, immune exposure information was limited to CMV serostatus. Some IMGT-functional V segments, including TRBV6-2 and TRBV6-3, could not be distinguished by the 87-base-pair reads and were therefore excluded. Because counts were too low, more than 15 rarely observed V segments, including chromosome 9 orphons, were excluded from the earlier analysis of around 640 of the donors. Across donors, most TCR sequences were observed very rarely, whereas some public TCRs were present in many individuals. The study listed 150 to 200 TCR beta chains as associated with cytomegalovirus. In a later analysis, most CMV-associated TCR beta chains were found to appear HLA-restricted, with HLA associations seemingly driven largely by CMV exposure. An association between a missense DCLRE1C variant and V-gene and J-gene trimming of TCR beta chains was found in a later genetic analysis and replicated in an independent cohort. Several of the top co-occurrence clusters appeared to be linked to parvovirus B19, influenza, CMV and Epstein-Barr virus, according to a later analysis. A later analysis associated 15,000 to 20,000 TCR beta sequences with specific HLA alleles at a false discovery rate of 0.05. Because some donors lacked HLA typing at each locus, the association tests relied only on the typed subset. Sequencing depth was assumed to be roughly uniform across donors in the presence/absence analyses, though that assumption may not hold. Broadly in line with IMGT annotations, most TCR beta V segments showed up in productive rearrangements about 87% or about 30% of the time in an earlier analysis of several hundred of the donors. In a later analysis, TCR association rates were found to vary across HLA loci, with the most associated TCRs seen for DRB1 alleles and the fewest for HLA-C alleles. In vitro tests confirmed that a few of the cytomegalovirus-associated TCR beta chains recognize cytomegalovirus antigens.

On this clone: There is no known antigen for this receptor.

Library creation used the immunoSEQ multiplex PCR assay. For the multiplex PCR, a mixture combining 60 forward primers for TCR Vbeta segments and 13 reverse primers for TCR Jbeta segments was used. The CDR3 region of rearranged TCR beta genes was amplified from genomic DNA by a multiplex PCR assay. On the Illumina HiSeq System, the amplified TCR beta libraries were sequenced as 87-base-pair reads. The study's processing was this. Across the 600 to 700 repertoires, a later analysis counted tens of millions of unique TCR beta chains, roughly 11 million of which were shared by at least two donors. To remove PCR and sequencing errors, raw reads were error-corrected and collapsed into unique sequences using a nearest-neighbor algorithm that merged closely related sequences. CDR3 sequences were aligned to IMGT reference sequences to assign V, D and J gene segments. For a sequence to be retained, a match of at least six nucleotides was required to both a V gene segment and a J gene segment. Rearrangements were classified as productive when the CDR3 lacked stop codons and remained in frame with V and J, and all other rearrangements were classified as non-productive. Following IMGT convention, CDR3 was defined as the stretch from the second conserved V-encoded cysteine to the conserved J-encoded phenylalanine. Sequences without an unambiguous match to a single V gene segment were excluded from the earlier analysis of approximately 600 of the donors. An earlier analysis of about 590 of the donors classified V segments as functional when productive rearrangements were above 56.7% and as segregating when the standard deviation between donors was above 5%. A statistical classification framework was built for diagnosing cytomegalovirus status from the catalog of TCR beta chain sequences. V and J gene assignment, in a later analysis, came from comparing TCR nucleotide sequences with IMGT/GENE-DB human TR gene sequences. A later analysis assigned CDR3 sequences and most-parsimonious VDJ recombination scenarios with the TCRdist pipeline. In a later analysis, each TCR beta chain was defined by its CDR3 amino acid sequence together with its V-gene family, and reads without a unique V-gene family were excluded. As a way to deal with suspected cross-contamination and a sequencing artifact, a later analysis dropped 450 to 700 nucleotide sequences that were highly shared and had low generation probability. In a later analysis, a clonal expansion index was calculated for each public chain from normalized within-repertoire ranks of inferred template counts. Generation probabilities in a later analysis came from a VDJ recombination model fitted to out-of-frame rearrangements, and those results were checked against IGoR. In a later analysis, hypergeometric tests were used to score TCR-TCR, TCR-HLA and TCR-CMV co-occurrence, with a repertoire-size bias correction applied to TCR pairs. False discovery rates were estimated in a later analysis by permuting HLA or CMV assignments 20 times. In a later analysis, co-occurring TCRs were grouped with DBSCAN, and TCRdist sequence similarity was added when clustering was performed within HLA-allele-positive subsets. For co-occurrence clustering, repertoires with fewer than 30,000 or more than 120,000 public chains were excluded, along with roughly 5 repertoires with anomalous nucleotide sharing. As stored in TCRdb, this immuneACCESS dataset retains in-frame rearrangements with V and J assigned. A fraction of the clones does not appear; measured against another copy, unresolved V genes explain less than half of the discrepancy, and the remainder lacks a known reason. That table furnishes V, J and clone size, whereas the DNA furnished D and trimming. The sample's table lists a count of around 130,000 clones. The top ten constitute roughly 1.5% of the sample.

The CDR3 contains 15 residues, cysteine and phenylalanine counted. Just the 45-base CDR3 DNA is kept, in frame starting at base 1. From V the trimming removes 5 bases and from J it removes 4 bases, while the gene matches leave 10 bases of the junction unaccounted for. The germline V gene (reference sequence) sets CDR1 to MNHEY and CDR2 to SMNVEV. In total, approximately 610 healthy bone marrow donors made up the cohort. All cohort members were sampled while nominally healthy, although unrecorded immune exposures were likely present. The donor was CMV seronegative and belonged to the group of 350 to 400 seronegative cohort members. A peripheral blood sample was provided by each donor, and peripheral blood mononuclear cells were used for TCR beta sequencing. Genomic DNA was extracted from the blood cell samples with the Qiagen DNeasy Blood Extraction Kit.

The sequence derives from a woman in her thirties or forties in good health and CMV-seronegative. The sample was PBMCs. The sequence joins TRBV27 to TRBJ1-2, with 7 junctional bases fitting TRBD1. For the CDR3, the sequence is CASSNLRDRIYGYTF. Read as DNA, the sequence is TGTGCCAGCAGTAACCTCCGGGACAGAATCTATGGCTACACCTTC.